Presented here are 28 T cell receptor beta chains from one specimen sequenced in a study of long-term antiretroviral therapy in people with HIV (dated 2022 in TCRdb). The immunoSEQ hsTCRB v3.0 assay was used at survey level resolution to sequence the TRB variable region. The immuneACCESS repertoire file appears here via TCRdb, limited to in-frame rearrangements. These files lack a portion of the clones; in checked studies, under half of the deficit traces to unresolved V genes, and the cause of the others is not known. Counted in this sample were 6,000 or so clones; roughly 80% of them appeared once. The top ten clonotypes cover roughly 15% of the sample. The specimen was unsorted PBMCs, collected 0.5 years before starting antiretroviral therapy. The receptor source for this set is a man between 40 and 49 years old with HIV.

The chain recombines TRBV6-5 with TRBJ1-1, with D perhaps TRBD1 (5 bases). V was pared by 7 bases and J by 4 bases, with 19 bases between. Germline V gene lookup returns CDR1 MNHEY and CDR2 SVGAGI. This CDR3 has 15 residues. CDR3 nucleotides: TGTGCCAGCAATCCAGGGAGTTTGGGCCTCACTGAAGCTTTCTTT. Translating gives CASNPGSLGLTEAFF.

This clone was recorded a few times. The gene calls are TRBV7-9 and TRBJ2-2; D is perhaps TRBD1 (6 bases). The CDR3 extends over 14 amino acids. Germline V gene sequence: CDR1 SEHNR, CDR2 FQNEAQ (reference sequence). Trimming took 5 bases from V and 6 from J, leaving 13 bases between them. This CDR3 reads CASSLRGGAGELFF. In nucleotides, the CDR3 is TGTGCCAGCAGCCTCCGAGGGGGTGCCGGGGAGCTGTTTTTT.

The rearrangement joins TRBV10-2 to TRBJ2-7, with D possibly being TRBD1 (5 bases). V was trimmed by 2 bases and J by 3 bases, leaving 17 bases between them. Looked up from germline, CDR1 is WSHSY and CDR2 is SAAADI. The CDR3 consists of 16 residues. CDR3 residues: CASSEMVSRVHYEQYF. CDR3 in DNA: TGCGCCAGCAGTGAGATGGTCTCCAGGGTCCACTACGAGCAGTACTTC.

This clone was detected a few times. This sequence joins TRBV4-1 and TRBJ2-1, with TRBD2 matching 13 bases. Trimming took 9 bases from V and 10 from J; bases not matched to a gene: 6. Per germline, CDR1 MGHRA and CDR2 YSYEKL. CDR3 size: 13 residues. CDR3 residues: CASGTSGADEQFF. In nucleotides, the CDR3 is TGCGCCAGTGGGACTAGCGGGGCAGACGAGCAGTTCTTC.

The chain uses TRBV7-2 and TRBJ1-3, with D unresolved. The CDR3 spans 14 residues. Deletions cut 2 bases from V and 0 bases from J, with 5 bases between. The germline V gene has CDR1 SGHTA and CDR2 FQGNSA. The CDR3 nucleotides read TGTGCCAGCAGCTTATTAATCTCTGGAAACACCATATATTTT. Protein: CASSLLISGNTIYF.

This chain uses TRBV29-1 with TRBJ2-1, with 7 bases lining up with TRBD2. Losses at the gene ends were 3 bases for V and 4 bases for J; bases not matched to a gene: 3. The CDR3 is made up of 13 amino acids. Per germline, CDR1 SQVTM and CDR2 ANQGSEA. CDR3 bases: TGCAGCGTTGACAGAGCGGGGTACAATGAGCAGTTCTTC. This encodes CSVDRAGYNEQFF.

The chain joins TRBV30 to TRBJ1-2; no clear D. V was trimmed by 4 bases and J by 5 bases, leaving 17 bases between them. The CDR3 consists of 14 residues. Germline-derived CDR1 and CDR2 are GTSNPN and SVGIG (reference sequence). The CDR3 is CAWNNDRPPYGYTF. The CDR3 bases are TGTGCCTGGAACAACGACCGGCCCCCATATGGCTACACCTTC.

This clone showed up just a few times. The chain employs TRBV10-2 and TRBJ1-2; D gene ambiguous. Germline V gene sequence: CDR1 WSHSY, CDR2 SAAADI. The CDR3 runs 15 residues. Trimming cost V 2 bases and J 4 bases, with 14 bases left between them. In DNA form, the CDR3 reads TGCGCCAGCAGTGAGGGGCCCTTCCCCTCCTATGGCTACACCTTC. Encoded protein: CASSEGPFPSYGYTF.

This clone qualifies as medium-sized. V is TRBV7-2 and J is TRBJ2-3; D tentatively reads TRBD1 or TRBD2 (6 bases each). There are 14 residues in the CDR3. V lost 3 bases and J lost 4, with 11 bases in between. Germline CDR1 SGHTA, CDR2 FQGNSA. The CDR3 sequence is CASSFLGGSDTQYF. CDR3 nucleotide sequence: TGTGCCAGCAGCTTTTTGGGGGGCTCAGATACGCAGTATTTT.

In its sample, this clone was seen a few times. The chain couples TRBV6-1 to TRBJ2-1, with D tentatively TRBD2 (6 bases). Germline assignment: CDR1 MNHNS and CDR2 SASEGT. V was cut by 9 bases and J by 0 bases, with 12 bases left in between. This CDR3 region has 14 residues. The CDR3 DNA reads as TGTGCCAGTGAGGAGGGGAGCTCCTACAATGAGCAGTTCTTC. Its translation: CASEEGSSYNEQFF.

The V call is TRBV15, the J call TRBJ1-4; D is possibly TRBD1 (5 bases). Trimming pared 5 bases from V and 8 bases from J, leaving 15 bases between. This CDR3 comprises 14 residues. Germline V gene sequence: CDR1 LNHNV, CDR2 YYDKDF (reference sequence). The CDR3 DNA reads as TGTGCCACCAGCCTTGGAACAGGAGGGGAAAAACTGTTTTTT. As protein: CATSLGTGGEKLFF.

This chain joins TRBV5-4 and TRBJ1-4; a weak D match, TRBD1 (6 bases). The CDR3 runs to 15 residues. Trimming removed 9 bases from V and 5 bases from J, with 20 bases in between. Germline lookup yields CDR1 SGHNT and CDR2 YYREEE (reference sequence). This chain's CDR3 is CATKQRQASNEKLFF. The CDR3, as DNA: TGTGCCACCAAACAAAGACAGGCCTCCAATGAAAAACTGTTTTTT.

This clone was observed once. The chain has TRBV4-3 and TRBJ2-7, with TRBD1 identical over 10 bases. V lost 1 base to trimming and J lost 2 bases; unmatched junction nucleotides: 8. This CDR3 has 17 amino acids. CDR1 is LGHNA and CDR2 is YSLEER in the germline V gene. The DNA for the CDR3 is TGCGCCAGCAGCCAAGCGACAGGGGGCATACCAACCTACGAGCAGTACTTC. Translating gives CASSQATGGIPTYEQYF.

The gene calls are TRBV7-3 and TRBJ2-1; D is unresolved. In germline, CDR1 is SGHTA, CDR2 FQGTGA. The V gene lost 2 bases and the J gene lost 2 bases, with 10 bases spanning the gap. This CDR3 spans 15 amino acids. This CDR3 is CASSLAAMAYNEQFF. CDR3 DNA: TGTGCCAGCAGCTTAGCCGCTATGGCCTACAATGAGCAGTTCTTC.

This chain connects TRBV30 to TRBJ2-7; D possibly corresponds to TRBD1 (7 bases). This CDR3 comprises 18 residues. Per the germline V gene, CDR1 is GTSNPN and CDR2 is SVGIG (reference sequence). V was trimmed by 0 bases and J by 1 base, leaving 22 bases between them. CDR3 nucleotides: TGTGCCTGGAGTGTACCAGGACCTCCCAGGGGGGAGTCCTACGAGCAGTACTTC. Translating it yields CAWSVPGPPRGESYEQYF.

V gene TRBV5-1 combines with J gene TRBJ2-3; TRBD1 might be the D (6 bases). Germline V gene lookup returns CDR1 SGHRS and CDR2 YFSETQ. The V end lost 3 bases, the J end lost 2 bases, and 10 bases lay between the germline ends. The CDR3 has 14 residues. The CDR3 region is CASSYRDNTDTQYF. CDR3 nucleotide sequence: TGCGCCAGCAGCTACCGGGACAACACAGATACGCAGTATTTT.

The V and J genes are TRBV15 and TRBJ1-2, with a weak D call TRBD1 (6 bases). Germline assignment: CDR1 LNHNV and CDR2 YYDKDF (reference sequence). The CDR3 has 15 amino acids. Deletions cut 0 bases from V and 1 base from J, with 9 bases between. Here the CDR3 reads CATSRDQGNNYGYTF. For the CDR3, the DNA is TGTGCCACCAGCAGAGATCAGGGGAATAACTATGGCTACACCTTC.

This clone counts as medium-sized. The chain uses TRBV14 and TRBJ1-3, with a possible D match to TRBD1 (6 bases). Trimming cost V 1 base and J 4 bases, with 11 bases left between them. This CDR3 comprises 15 residues. Germline lookup yields CDR1 SGHDN and CDR2 FVKESK. This chain's CDR3 is CASSQVGRGGNTIYF. Written as DNA, the CDR3 is TGTGCCAGCAGCCAAGTCGGCAGGGGAGGAAACACCATATATTTT.

This rearrangement joins TRBV5-1 to TRBJ1-1; D is possibly TRBD1 (5 bases). Looked up from germline, CDR1 is SGHRS and CDR2 is YFSETQ. V was shortened by 2 bases and J by 5 bases, with 16 bases between the two germline ends. The CDR3 has 15 amino acids. CDR3 in amino acids: CASSFSGTVQTEAFF. CDR3 nucleotides: TGCGCCAGCAGCTTCTCCGGGACGGTCCAGACTGAAGCTTTCTTT.

The chain uses TRBV29-1 and TRBJ1-3; D gene unclear. From germline, CDR1 is SQVTM and CDR2 ANQGSEA. This CDR3 contains 14 residues. V dropped 6 bases and J dropped 4 bases, with 16 bases sitting between them. CDR3 loop: CSVETPGHGNTIYF. DNA of the CDR3: TGCAGCGTAGAGACACCCGGGCACGGAAACACCATATATTTT.

The chain carries TRBV29-1 and TRBJ2-7; maybe TRBD1 (6 bases). Germline loops: CDR1 SQVTM, CDR2 ANQGSEA. Trimming shortened V by 7 bases and J by 2 bases, and 12 bases separated the two germline ends. The CDR3 loop spans 12 amino acids. As DNA, the CDR3 is TGCAGCGGGACGACAGGACCCTACGAGCAGTACTTC. Its translation: CSGTTGPYEQYF.

This clone came up a few times. This chain joins TRBV7-7 and TRBJ1-2; 9 positions agree with TRBD1. Germline V gene data show CDR1 as SSHAT and CDR2 as FNYEAQ (reference sequence). Germline trimming cut 4 bases from V and 7 bases from J; bases unmatched to any gene: 22. This CDR3 comprises 19 residues. This CDR3 reads CASSSKGMVLGTGWRGYTF. For the CDR3, the DNA is TGTGCCAGCAGCTCAAAAGGGATGGTCTTGGGGACAGGGTGGCGTGGCTACACCTTC.

A word on this clone: Other DNA variants within this sample encode the same CDR3. This chain links TRBV18 with TRBJ2-7, with D uncertain. The ends were cut back, 0 bases at V and 2 bases at J, with 8 bases in the middle. The CDR3 spans 14 residues. Germline V gives CDR1 KGHSH, CDR2 LQKENI. CDR3 in DNA: TGTGCCAGCTCACCACCTGACGGTACCTACGAGCAGTACTTC. Translation: CASSPPDGTYEQYF.

The gene calls are TRBV5-1 and TRBJ1-6; TRBD1 aligns across 10 bases. The CDR3 has 17 residues. With V trimmed by 4 bases and J by 2 bases, 6 bases remained unmatched. In germline, CDR1 is SGHRS, CDR2 YFSETQ. The CDR3, as DNA: TGCGCCAGCAGCGCATCCGGGACAGGGGCCTATAATTCACCCCTCCACTTT. Its translation: CASSASGTGAYNSPLHF.

The chain uses TRBV28 and TRBJ1-2; 12 bases are shared with TRBD1. The CDR3 consists of 14 residues. V lost 6 bases and J lost 6; bases outside the gene matches: 5. Germline-derived CDR1 and CDR2 are MDHEN and SYDVKM. The CDR3 DNA sequence: TGTGCCAGCAGGGCCGGGACAGGGGGCAATGGCTACACCTTC. Protein product: CASRAGTGGNGYTF.

The chain joins TRBV6-1 to TRBJ2-7, with 7 bases that match TRBD1. V lost 3 bases to trimming and J lost 0 bases; unmatched junction nucleotides: 5. Germline V gene data show CDR1 as MNHNS and CDR2 as SASEGT. The length of the CDR3 is 15 residues. The CDR3 is CASSDPWDSSYEQYF. The CDR3 DNA follows: TGTGCCAGCAGTGATCCCTGGGACAGCTCCTACGAGCAGTACTTC.

This clone was seen more than once but under ten times. The chain carries TRBV10-1 and TRBJ2-7; D not certain. With 3 bases removed from V and 5 bases from J, the gap between germline ends came to 5 bases. This CDR3 region has 11 residues. Germline values: CDR1 WNHNN, CDR2 SYGVQD (reference sequence). The CDR3 region has the DNA TGCGCCAGCAGTGACCGCGACGAGCAGTACTTC. Its translation: CASSDRDEQYF.

This chain connects TRBV20-1 to TRBJ2-7; 12 nucleotides match TRBD1. Germline V gene data show CDR1 as DFQATT and CDR2 as SNEGSKA (reference sequence). The CDR3 has 11 residues. CDR3 amino acids: CSRDRGPEQYF. CDR3 sequence (DNA): TGCAGCCGGGACAGGGGGCCAGAGCAGTACTTC.